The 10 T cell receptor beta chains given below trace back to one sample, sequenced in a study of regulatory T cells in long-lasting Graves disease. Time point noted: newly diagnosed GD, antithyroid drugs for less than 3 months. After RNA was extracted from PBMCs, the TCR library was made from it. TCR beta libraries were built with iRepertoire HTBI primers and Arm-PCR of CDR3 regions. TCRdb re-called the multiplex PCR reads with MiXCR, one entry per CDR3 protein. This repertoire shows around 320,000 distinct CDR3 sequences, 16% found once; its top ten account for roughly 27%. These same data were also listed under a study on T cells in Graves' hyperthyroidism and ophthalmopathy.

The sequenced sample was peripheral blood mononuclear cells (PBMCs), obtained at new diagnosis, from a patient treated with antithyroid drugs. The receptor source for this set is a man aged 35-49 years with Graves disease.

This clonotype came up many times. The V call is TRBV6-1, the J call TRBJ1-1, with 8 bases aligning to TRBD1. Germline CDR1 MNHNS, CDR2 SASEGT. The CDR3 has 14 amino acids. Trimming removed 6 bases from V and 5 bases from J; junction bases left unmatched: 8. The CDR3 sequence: CASRVDRVGTEAFF. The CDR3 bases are TGTGCCAGCAGAGTGGACAGGGTGGGAACTGAAGCTTTCTTT.

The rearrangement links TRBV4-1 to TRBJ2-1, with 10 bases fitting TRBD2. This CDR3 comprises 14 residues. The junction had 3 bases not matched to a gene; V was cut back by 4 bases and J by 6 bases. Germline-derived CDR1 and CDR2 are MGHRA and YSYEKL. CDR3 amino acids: CASSLSGGGNEQFF. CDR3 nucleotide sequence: TGCGCCAGCAGCCTAAGCGGGGGGGGCAATGAGCAGTTCTTC.

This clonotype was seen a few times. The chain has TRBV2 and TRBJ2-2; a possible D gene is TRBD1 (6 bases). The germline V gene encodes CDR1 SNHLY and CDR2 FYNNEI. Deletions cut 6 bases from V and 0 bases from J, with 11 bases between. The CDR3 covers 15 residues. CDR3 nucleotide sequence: TGTGCCAGCAGCTGGGACACACCGAACACCGGGGAGCTGTTTTTT. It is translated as CASSWDTPNTGELFF.

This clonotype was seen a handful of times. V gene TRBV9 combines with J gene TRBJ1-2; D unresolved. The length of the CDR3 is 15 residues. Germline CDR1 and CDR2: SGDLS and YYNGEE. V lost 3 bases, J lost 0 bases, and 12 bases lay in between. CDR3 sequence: CASSARELANYGYTF. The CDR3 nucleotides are TGTGCCAGCAGCGCAAGGGAATTAGCTAACTATGGCTACACCTTC.

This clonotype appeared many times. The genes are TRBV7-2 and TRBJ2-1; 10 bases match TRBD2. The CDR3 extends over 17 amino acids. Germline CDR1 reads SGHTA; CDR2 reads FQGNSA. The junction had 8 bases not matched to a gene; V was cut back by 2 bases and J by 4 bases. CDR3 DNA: TGTGCCAGCAGCTTAAGGAGCGGGGGGGCTAAATACAATGAGCAGTTCTTC. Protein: CASSLRSGGAKYNEQFF.

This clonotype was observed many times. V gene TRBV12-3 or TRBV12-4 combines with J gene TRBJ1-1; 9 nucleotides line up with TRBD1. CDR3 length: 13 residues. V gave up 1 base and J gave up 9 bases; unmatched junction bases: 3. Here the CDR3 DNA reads TGTGCCAGCAGTTTAGGGGGACAGGGTCAAGCTTTCTTT. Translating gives CASSLGGQGQAFF.

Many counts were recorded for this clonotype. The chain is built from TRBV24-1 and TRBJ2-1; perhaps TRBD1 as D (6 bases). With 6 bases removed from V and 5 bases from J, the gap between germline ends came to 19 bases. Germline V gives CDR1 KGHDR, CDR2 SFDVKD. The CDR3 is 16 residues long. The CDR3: CATSQSYRVADNEQFF. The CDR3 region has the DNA TGTGCCACCAGTCAGTCGTACAGGGTGGCGGACAATGAGCAGTTCTTC.

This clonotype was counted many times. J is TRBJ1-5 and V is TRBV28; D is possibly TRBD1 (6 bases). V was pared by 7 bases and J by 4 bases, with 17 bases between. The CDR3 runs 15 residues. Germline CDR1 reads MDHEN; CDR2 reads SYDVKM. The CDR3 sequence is CASTPVGAFNQPQHF. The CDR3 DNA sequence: TGTGCCAGCACCCCCGTGGGGGCATTTAATCAGCCCCAGCATTTT. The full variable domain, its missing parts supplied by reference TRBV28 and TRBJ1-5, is DVKVTQSSRYLVKRTGEKVFLECVQDMDHENMFWYRQDPGLGLRLIYFSYDVKMKEKGDIPEGYSVSREKKERFSLILESASTNQTSMYLCASTPVGAFNQPQHFGDGTRLSIL.

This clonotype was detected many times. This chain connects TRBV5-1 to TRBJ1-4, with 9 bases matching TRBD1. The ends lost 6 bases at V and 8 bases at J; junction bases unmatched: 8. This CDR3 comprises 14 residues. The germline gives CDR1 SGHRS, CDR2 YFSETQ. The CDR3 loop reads CASTQGAGGEKLFF. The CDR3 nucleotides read TGCGCCAGCACACAGGGGGCCGGAGGGGAAAAACTGTTTTTT.

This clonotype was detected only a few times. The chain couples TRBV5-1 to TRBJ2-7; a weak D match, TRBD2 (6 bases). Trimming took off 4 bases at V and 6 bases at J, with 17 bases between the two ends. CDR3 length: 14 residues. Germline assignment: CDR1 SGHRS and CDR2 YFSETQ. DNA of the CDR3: TGCGCCAGCAGCCCCGGGAGAGGATTCGGCGAGCAGTACTTC. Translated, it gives CASSPGRGFGEQYF.